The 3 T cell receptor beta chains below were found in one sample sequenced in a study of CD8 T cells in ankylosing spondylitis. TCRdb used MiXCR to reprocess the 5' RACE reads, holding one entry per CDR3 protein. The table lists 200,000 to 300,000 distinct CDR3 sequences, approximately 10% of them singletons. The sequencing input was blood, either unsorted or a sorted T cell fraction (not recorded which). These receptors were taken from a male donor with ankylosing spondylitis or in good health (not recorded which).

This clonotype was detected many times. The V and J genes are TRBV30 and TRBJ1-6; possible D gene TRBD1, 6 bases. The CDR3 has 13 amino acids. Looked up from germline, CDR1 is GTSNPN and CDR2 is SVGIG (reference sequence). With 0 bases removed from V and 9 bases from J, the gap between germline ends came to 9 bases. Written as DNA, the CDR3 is TGTGCCTGGAGTGTACAGGGTTTTTCACCCCTCCACTTT. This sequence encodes CAWSVQGFSPLHF.

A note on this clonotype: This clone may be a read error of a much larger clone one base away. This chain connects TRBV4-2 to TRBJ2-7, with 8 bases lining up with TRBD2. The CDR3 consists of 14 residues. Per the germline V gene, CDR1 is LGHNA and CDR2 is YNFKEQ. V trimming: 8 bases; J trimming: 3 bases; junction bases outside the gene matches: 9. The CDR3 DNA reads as TGTGCCAGCTCCTCGGGGAGCGGGGGCTACGAGCAGTACTTC. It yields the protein CASSSGSGGYEQYF.

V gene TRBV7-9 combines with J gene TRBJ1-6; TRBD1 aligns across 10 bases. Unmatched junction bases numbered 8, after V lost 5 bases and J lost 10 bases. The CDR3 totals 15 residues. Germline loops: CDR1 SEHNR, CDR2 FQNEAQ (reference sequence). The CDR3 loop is CASSQDRGPRSPLHF. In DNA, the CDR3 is TGTGCCAGCAGCCAAGACAGGGGGCCGCGATCACCCCTCCACTTT.